This TCR beta chain came from a study of blood T cell repertoires in COVID-19. Overall study: Samples came from the United States, Italy and Spain, spanning acute and convalescent COVID-19.

Participants were aged about 18 to 100 years, lived in 24 US areas, and enrolled virtually. Membership in each cohort depended on participant-reported clinical history. V was pared by 6 bases and J by 6 bases, with 9 bases of the junction left unmatched. The CDR3 is 15 residues long. Germline V gene data show CDR1 as LNHDA and CDR2 as SQIVND (reference sequence). Original processing methods: Amplification from reference gene primers served as the basis for estimated nucleated cell counts. Only in-frame clones appear in the TCRdb table, and some are missing; sequencing was by immunoSEQ multiplex PCR. V, J and clone size are those of that table, while D and trimming were read from the DNA. The sample records about 220,000 clones, 80% to 90% being singletons.

The chain couples TRBV19 to TRBJ1-5; TRBD1 matches at 9 bases. The specimen was PBMCs or T cells enriched from blood (not recorded which). The sequence was collected from a woman between 18 and 29 years old in a cohort exposed to, infected with or recovered from COVID-19 (not recorded which). CDR3 protein: CASRREETGGQPQHF. The DNA for the CDR3 is TGTGCCAGTAGACGGGAAGAGACAGGGGGTCAGCCCCAGCATTTT.